The sequence of this T cell receptor beta chain was determined in a study of PD-L1 blockade in urothelial cancer. This clone showed up just a few times. The time point here: pretreatment peripheral blood. From germline, CDR1 is SGDLS and CDR2 YYNGEE. The CDR3 is 14 amino acids. Trimming pared 4 bases from V and 6 bases from J, leaving 14 bases between. Libraries were prepared by immunoSEQ multiplex PCR; TCRdb keeps only in-frame clonotypes and omits some of them. The sample holds roughly 87,000 clones, about 89% seen once. The chain recombines TRBV9 with TRBJ2-1; D is possibly TRBD2 (5 bases). The receptor was derived from a woman older than 75 with urothelial cancer. Sequencing used PBMCs, obtained around atezolizumab (anti-PD-L1) treatment. CDR3 amino acids: CASSTGSSGNEQFF. The CDR3 DNA is TGTGCCAGCAGCACCGGGTCCAGCGGCAATGAGCAGTTCTTC.